Listed here is a single T cell receptor (delta chain). This clone occurred a few times. This clone's antigen is unknown. No clone much larger than this one lies a single base away; base qualities are absent. In Kampala, Uganda, pregnant women receiving prenatal care were recruited and their infants were enrolled, and documentation of maternal HIV status was required. Weekly visits were made to families, and infant clinical information, oral swabs and peripheral blood were collected beginning at 6 weeks of age and every 4 months thereafter. After blood was collected in heparin tubes, PBMC were isolated using Ficoll-Paque density gradient centrifugation and then cryopreserved. This record comes from a study of delta chains in infants with herpesvirus infections (dated by TCRdb to about 2023). Concerning the study at large: The study prospectively followed a Ugandan infant birth cohort from birth to characterize gammadelta T cell responses to primary cytomegalovirus (CMV) infection. A public fetal Vdelta1/Vgamma8 gammadelta TCR clonotype was searched for in infants infected with CMV after birth. gammadelta TCRs were sequenced from PBMC obtained from some 20 CMV-infected infants (one congenitally infected) and 8 CMV-uninfected infants for whom sufficient sample was available. By approximate age, the infant blood samples fell into groups of 1.5, 4, 8 and 12 months. Previously published Belgian fetal and cord blood gammadelta TCR data were added only for comparison and were not generated in this cohort.

Beyond this particular receptor, the publication reports: The public clonotype was detected only at the first time point after infection and was not found in uninfected infants or in infants infected after 120 days. Of 18 CMV-infected infants, several carried the public Vdelta1 clonotype: the congenitally infected infant plus three who were infected postnatally before 120 days of age. The authors noted a small sample size and no race- or environment-matched controls, since nearly all Ugandans acquire CMV before adulthood. Public-clonotype frequency among Vdelta1 cells appeared to correlate inversely with age at infection and decayed rapidly, seemingly not persisting beyond two to three months. The public clonotype might still be present below the detection limit in CMV-uninfected infants.

V trim: 0 bases; J trim: 0 bases; unmatched bases: 8. The CDR3 numbers 19 residues from cysteine through phenylalanine. Only the CDR3 region is kept as DNA, spanning 57 bases read in frame from base 1. CDR1 TSWWSYY and CDR2 QGS are derived from the germline V gene. The protocol used for the library was RT-PCR. TCR cDNA was generated by reverse transcription of PBMC RNA with SuperScript II and gamma-chain- and delta-chain-specific primers. Purification of cDNA was performed with AMPure XP beads, after which the cDNA was amplified and indexed with Illumina adapters by means of the Nextera XT Index Kit. Sequencing of the gammadelta TCR libraries was done on an Illumina MiSeq using a V2 300-cycle kit. As for the authors' bioinformatics: Using MiXCR v2.1.12, CDR3 sequences were assembled, and reads were mapped onto D, J and V genes obtained from GenBank. VDJtools v1.2.1 was used to analyze the repertoires of the CDR3 clonotypes. After TCRdb called clones again from the public reads with CATT, rows with identical DNA were merged. In this record, the V and J calls reflect TCRdb's handling and not the investigators' own analysis. The sample contains about 3,300 delta-chain clones, approximately 32% of them found a single time. The ten biggest clones cover around 8% of the sample.

This receptor was identified in a human donor who was a Ugandan infant, either HIV-exposed or HIV-unexposed (not recorded which). This material consisted of peripheral blood, taken at time point 3 of longitudinal follow-up. The chain is made from TRDV1 and TRDJ1; the junction holds 12 bases that match TRDD3. The DNA reads as follows: TGTGCTCTTGGGGAACTTCACTGGGGGATACTAGTCTACACCGATAAACTCATCTTT. It translates as CALGELHWGILVYTDKLIF.